This TCR beta chain was found in a study of a mutant IDH1 vaccine in newly diagnosed glioma. This CDR3 has 15 residues. Germline V lookup: CDR1 MNHEY, CDR2 SMNVEV (reference sequence). Trimming removed 2 bases at V and 1 base at J, with 9 bases between. Profiled with immunoSEQ multiplex PCR; TCRdb holds only in-frame clones, not every one. The sample yields 95,000 to 120,000 clones, 85% to 90% seen once. About this clone itself: Its antigen is still unknown.

This sample's time point: week 11, during vaccination. The vaccine gave 300 ug of a 20-mer mutant IDH1 peptide subcutaneously per dose. Donor diagnoses consisted of new WHO grade 3 or 4 IDH1-mutant, ATRX-lost astrocytomas. The chain links TRBV27 to TRBJ2-1; the D gene is possibly TRBD2 (6 bases). The receptor was isolated from a woman aged 45-65 years with glioma. The sequencing used PBMCs, collected from a glioma patient whose treatment included an IDH1 peptide vaccine. The CDR3 nucleotides are TGTGCCAGCAGTTTAGGGGGAGGTTCCTACAATGAGCAGTTCTTC. This encodes CASSLGGGSYNEQFF.